Below, one TCR beta chain is given with its context. A read error is possible here, since a much larger clone lies one base away. This CDR3 is built from 15 residues. Bulk TCR libraries used previously described methods and listed TCR primers. TCRdb re-called the PCR reads through MiXCR, storing one row per CDR3 protein. The top ten clones hold about 0.85% of a sample with roughly 86,000 distinct CDR3 sequences, around 20% of them seen once. This specimen comes from a study of molecular identifiers for immune sequencing clone quantification. This chain uses TRBV12-3 or TRBV12-4 with TRBJ2-3, with TRBD1 as a possible D gene (5 bases). This TCR was recovered from a human donor in good health. Some libraries in this study had Jurkat cell RNA spiked in. Material: naive CD8+ T cells from blood, with Jurkat cell RNA spiked in. Subset here: FACS-sorted CD8+CD4-CCR7+CD45RA+ naive T cells. The CDR3 nucleotides are TGTGCCAGCAGTTTAGGGGGCGTAGGCACAGATGCGCAGTATTTT. Amino acid sequence: CASSLGGVGTDAQYF.